A single sample is the source of the 20 T cell receptor beta chains below, sequenced in a study of shared clonotypes between healthy human individuals. Sequencing used immunoSEQ multiplex PCR; TCRdb keeps in-frame clones, though not all of them. The sample has about 2.4 million clones; 93% are singletons. Sequencing was performed on naive CD4+ T cells from PBMCs. Subset: CD45RA+ positively selected. The receptor set was obtained from a young man in good health. Some clones in this sample may be carry-over from other donors' samples.

The rearrangement links TRBV4-1 to TRBJ2-7; D is unclear. Deletions cut 0 bases from V and 0 bases from J, with 9 bases between. The CDR3 runs to 15 residues. Germline lookup yields CDR1 MGHRA and CDR2 YSYEKL. The CDR3 sequence: CASSQEALSSYEQYF. The CDR3 DNA follows: TGCGCCAGCAGCCAAGAGGCCCTTAGCTCCTACGAGCAGTACTTC.

The genes are TRBV30 and TRBJ2-7; the match to TRBD2 covers 8 bases. The CDR3 consists of 18 residues. With V trimmed by 3 bases and J by 0 bases, 16 bases remained unmatched. Germline CDR1 and CDR2: GTSNPN and SVGIG (reference sequence). CDR3 coding DNA: TGTGCCTGGAGCGCCCCTCCGGGGAGCGGGAGTCGCTCCTACGAGCAGTACTTC. It yields the protein CAWSAPPGSGSRSYEQYF.

The chain couples TRBV7-2 to TRBJ2-1, with 7 bases fitting TRBD1. With V trimmed by 5 bases and J by 3 bases, 7 bases remained unmatched. CDR1 and CDR2 from the germline V gene are SGHTA and FQGNSA. CDR3 length: 15 amino acids. DNA of the CDR3: TGTGCCAGCAGCCCAGAGGGGACAGTCTACAATGAGCAGTTCTTC. Translated, it gives CASSPEGTVYNEQFF.

The CDR3 spells CASTSGTEAYEQYF. The CDR3 DNA follows: TGTGCCAGCACCTCCGGGACAGAAGCCTACGAGCAGTACTTC. V is TRBV28 and J is TRBJ2-7; 7 nucleotides align to TRBD1. The J segment lost 2 bases and the V segment lost 7 bases, leaving 8 bases of the junction unmatched. The germline CDR1 and CDR2 sequences are MDHEN and SYDVKM. The CDR3 sequence is 14 residues long.

The CDR3 sequence: CASRPPGRLDYGYTF. In DNA, the CDR3 is TGCGCCAGCAGGCCGCCGGGGAGGTTGGACTATGGCTACACCTTC. The genes are TRBV4-1 and TRBJ1-2, with D hard to call. The CDR3 sequence is 15 residues long. The V gene's germline CDR1 is MGHRA and CDR2 YSYEKL. V lost 6 bases and J lost 3, with 17 bases in between.

The rearrangement links TRBV5-4 to TRBJ2-4; 7 positions agree with TRBD1. CDR1 and CDR2 (germline): SGHNT, YYREEE (reference sequence). The junction had 4 bases not matched to a gene; V was cut back by 2 bases and J by 2 bases. This CDR3 comprises 15 residues. CDR3 loop: CASSLPTGSKNIQYF. The DNA for the CDR3 is TGTGCCAGCAGCTTACCGACAGGGTCCAAAAACATTCAGTACTTC.

The rearrangement links TRBV7-3 to TRBJ1-1, with D perhaps TRBD1 (5 bases). From germline, CDR1 is SGHTA and CDR2 FQGTGA. The CDR3 length is 13 residues. The CDR3 DNA follows: TGTGCGGGCCACGTAGGGGCCAGCCCATGGGCTTTCTTT. The encoded protein is CAGHVGASPWAFF.

The DNA of the CDR3 is TGTGCCAGCAGCGCCCCACTAGCGGAGACCTACAATGAGCAGTTCTTC. The encoded protein is CASSAPLAETYNEQFF. The chain uses TRBV9 and TRBJ2-1, with 8 bases that match TRBD2. V gave up 3 bases and J gave up 2 bases; unmatched junction bases: 7. CDR3 length equals 16 residues. Germline loops: CDR1 SGDLS, CDR2 YYNGEE.

The V call is TRBV9, the J call TRBJ1-2; the D gene is possibly TRBD1 (5 bases). Trimming took off 1 base at V and 11 bases at J, with 15 bases between the two ends. CDR3 size: 13 residues. Germline CDR1 and CDR2: SGDLS and YYNGEE. This CDR3 reads CASSVTGHGWYTF. The CDR3 region has the DNA TGTGCCAGCAGCGTAACCGGACATGGGTGGTACACCTTC.

The rearrangement joins TRBV6-1 to TRBJ1-2, with a tentative D call TRBD1 (5 bases). V gave up 4 bases and J gave up 2 bases, with 20 bases separating them. The V gene's germline CDR1 is MNHNS and CDR2 SASEGT. The length of the CDR3 is 17 residues. The CDR3 nucleotides are TGTGCCAGCAGTGCATTGGTTGGGGCAGGGCTGAACTATGGCTACACCTTC. Amino acids: CASSALVGAGLNYGYTF.

This sequence joins TRBV6-1 and TRBJ1-1; TRBD1 agrees at 9 bases. The germline CDR1 and CDR2 sequences are MNHNS and SASEGT. This CDR3 has 14 residues. The ends lost 7 bases at V and 1 base at J; junction bases unmatched: 4. The CDR3 reads CASILTGGNTEAFF. CDR3 sequence (DNA): TGTGCCAGCATCCTGACAGGGGGGAACACTGAAGCTTTCTTT.

This chain uses TRBV15 with TRBJ2-7; D remains unclear. Germline V lookup: CDR1 LNHNV, CDR2 YYDKDF (reference sequence). The CDR3 contains 14 residues. V dropped 1 base and J dropped 4 bases, with 11 bases sitting between them. This CDR3 is CATSRGLGLYEQYF. DNA of the CDR3: TGTGCCACCAGCAGAGGGTTGGGGTTATACGAGCAGTACTTC.

The rearrangement uses TRBV4-1 and TRBJ2-2; possibly TRBD1 or TRBD2 for D (6 bases each). The germline V gene encodes CDR1 MGHRA and CDR2 YSYEKL. V dropped 4 bases and J dropped 0 bases, with 9 bases sitting between them. The CDR3 consists of 15 residues. Written as DNA, the CDR3 is TGCGCCAGCAGCCGGGGGGCCCCGAACACCGGGGAGCTGTTTTTT. Translating gives CASSRGAPNTGELFF.

Comments on this clone: Different DNA sequences within this sample yield the same CDR3. The CDR3 region has the DNA TGTGCCAGCAGTACACTAGCGGTCCAAGAGACCCAGTACTTC. Encoded protein: CASSTLAVQETQYF. The rearrangement uses TRBV7-9 and TRBJ2-5, with 8 nucleotides matching TRBD2. The germline CDR1 and CDR2 sequences are SEHNR and FQNEAQ (reference sequence). The CDR3 has 14 amino acids. V shed 6 bases, J shed 1 base, and the junction held 4 bases outside the gene matches.

The gene calls are TRBV9 and TRBJ2-2, with 12 positions matching TRBD2. Looked up from germline, CDR1 is SGDLS and CDR2 is YYNGEE. CDR3 size: 17 residues. Unmatched junction bases numbered 3, after V lost 3 bases and J lost 0 bases. The CDR3 here is CASSEASGRANTGELFF. The CDR3 DNA is TGTGCCAGCAGCGAAGCTAGCGGGAGGGCGAACACCGGGGAGCTGTTTTTT.

The chain links TRBV29-1 to TRBJ2-1; D is ambiguous. The length of the CDR3 is 14 residues. Germline V gene data show CDR1 as SQVTM and CDR2 as ANQGSEA. The V end lost 5 bases, the J end lost 1 base, and 12 bases lay between the germline ends. The DNA for the CDR3 is TGCAGCGTTCCTCCAGCTAATTCCTACAATGAGCAGTTCTTC. This translates into CSVPPANSYNEQFF.

This clone was counted once. CDR3 sequence: CASSQERLYNEQFF. The CDR3 DNA reads as TGCGCCAGCAGCCAAGAACGTCTCTACAATGAGCAGTTCTTC. The chain is built from TRBV4-1 and TRBJ2-1; D unclear. In germline, CDR1 is MGHRA, CDR2 YSYEKL. The CDR3 is 14 residues long. The V gene lost 0 bases and the J gene lost 3 bases, with 6 bases spanning the gap.

A word on this clone: The sample contains more than one DNA sequence encoding this CDR3. The chain couples TRBV7-2 to TRBJ2-2; D gene uncertain. This CDR3 region has 15 residues. CDR1 is SGHTA and CDR2 is FQGNSA in the germline V gene. V was shortened by 1 base and J by 0 bases, with 6 bases between the two germline ends. The CDR3 region is CASSLGVPNTGELFF. CDR3 DNA sequence: TGTGCCAGCAGCTTAGGGGTACCGAACACCGGGGAGCTGTTTTTT.

The V call is TRBV28, the J call TRBJ1-2, with TRBD1 matching 7 bases. Germline-derived CDR1 and CDR2 are MDHEN and SYDVKM. The J segment lost 2 bases and the V segment lost 6 bases, leaving 15 bases of the junction unmatched. This CDR3 has 17 residues. CDR3 coding DNA: TGTGCCAGCAGATCGCGGGGCGACCCGACAGGGAACTATGGCTACACCTTC. The encoded protein is CASRSRGDPTGNYGYTF.

The V gene is TRBV28, the J gene TRBJ1-2; D is unclear. This CDR3 comprises 12 residues. The ends were cut back, 1 base at V and 7 bases at J, with 7 bases in the middle. Per germline, CDR1 MDHEN and CDR2 SYDVKM. The CDR3 DNA sequence: TGTGCCAGCAGTTTATCCCCGTTTGGCTACACCTTC. This translates into CASSLSPFGYTF.